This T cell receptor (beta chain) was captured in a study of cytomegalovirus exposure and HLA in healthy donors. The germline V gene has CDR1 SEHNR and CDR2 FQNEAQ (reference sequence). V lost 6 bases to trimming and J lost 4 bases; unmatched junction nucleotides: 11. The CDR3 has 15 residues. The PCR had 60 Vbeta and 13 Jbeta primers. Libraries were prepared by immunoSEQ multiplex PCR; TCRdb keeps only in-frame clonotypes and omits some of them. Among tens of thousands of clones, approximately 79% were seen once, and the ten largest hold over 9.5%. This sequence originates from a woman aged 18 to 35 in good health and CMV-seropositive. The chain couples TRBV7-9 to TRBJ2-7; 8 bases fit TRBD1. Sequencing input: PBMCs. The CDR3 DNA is TGTGCCAGCAGTCCCGGGGACAGGAGTTTATACGAGCAGTACTTC. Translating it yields CASSPGDRSLYEQYF.